The clone carrying this T cell receptor beta chain was seen ten or more times. The sample comes from a study of T cells in Graves' hyperthyroidism and ophthalmopathy. The CDR3 consists of 16 residues. Trimming removed 4 bases from V and 2 bases from J, with 17 bases in between. CDR1 and CDR2 (germline): SEHNR, FQNEAQ (reference sequence). What was amplified from RNA transcripts were TCR beta CDR3 regions. TCR CDR3 underwent first-round RT-PCR with the HTBI primer set. TCRdb reanalysed the multiplex PCR reads using MiXCR and keeps one entry per CDR3 protein. Among 700,000 to 950,000 distinct CDR3 sequences listed, around 40% were seen once.

Sequencing was performed on blood. This chain connects TRBV7-9 to TRBJ1-1, with a weak D call TRBD1 (5 bases). This receptor was identified in a woman aged 40-49 years with Graves' hyperthyroidism. Here the CDR3 DNA reads TGTGCCAGCAGCTCCCCCCGGGACGTACTAAACACTGAAGCTTTCTTT. The encoded protein is CASSSPRDVLNTEAFF.